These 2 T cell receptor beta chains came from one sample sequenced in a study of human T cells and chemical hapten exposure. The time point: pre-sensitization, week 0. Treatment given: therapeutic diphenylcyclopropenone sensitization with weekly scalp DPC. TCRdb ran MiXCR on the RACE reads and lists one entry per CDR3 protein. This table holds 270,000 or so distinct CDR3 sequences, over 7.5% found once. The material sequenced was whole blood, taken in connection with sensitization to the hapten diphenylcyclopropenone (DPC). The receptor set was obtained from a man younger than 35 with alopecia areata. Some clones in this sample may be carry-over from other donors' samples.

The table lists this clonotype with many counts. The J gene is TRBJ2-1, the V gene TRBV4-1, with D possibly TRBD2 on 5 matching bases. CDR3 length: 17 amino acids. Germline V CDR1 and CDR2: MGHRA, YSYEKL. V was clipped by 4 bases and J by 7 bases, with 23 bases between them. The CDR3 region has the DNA TGCGCCAGCAGCCCCCTCCCCCGGCCCCTCGGGGAGAATGAGCAGTTCTTC. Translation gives CASSPLPRPLGENEQFF.

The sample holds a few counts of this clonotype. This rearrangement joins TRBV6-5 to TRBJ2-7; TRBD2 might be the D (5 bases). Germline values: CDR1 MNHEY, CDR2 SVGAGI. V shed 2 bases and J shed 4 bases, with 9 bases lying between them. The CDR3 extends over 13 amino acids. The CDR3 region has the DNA TGTGCCAGCAGTTACCGGTCGGGGTACGAGCAGTACGTC. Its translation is CASSYRSGYEQYV.